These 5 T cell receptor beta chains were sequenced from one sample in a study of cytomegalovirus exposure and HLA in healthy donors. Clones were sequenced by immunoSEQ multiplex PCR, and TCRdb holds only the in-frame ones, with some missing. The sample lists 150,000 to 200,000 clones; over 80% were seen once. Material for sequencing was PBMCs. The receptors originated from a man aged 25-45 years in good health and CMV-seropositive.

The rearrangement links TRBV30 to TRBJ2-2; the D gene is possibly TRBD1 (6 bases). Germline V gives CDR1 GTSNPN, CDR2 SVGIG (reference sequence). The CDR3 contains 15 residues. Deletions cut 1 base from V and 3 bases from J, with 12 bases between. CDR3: CAWSGGRGYTGELFF. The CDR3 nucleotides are TGTGCCTGGAGTGGGGGAAGGGGGTACACCGGGGAGCTGTTTTTT.

The CDR3 DNA sequence: TGTGCCAGCAGCCTCAGGACTATTCTCGAGCAGTACTTC. Translated, it gives CASSLRTILEQYF. This chain links TRBV13 with TRBJ2-7; possibly TRBD2 for D (6 bases). The CDR3 runs 13 residues. Per the germline V gene, CDR1 is PRHDT and CDR2 is FYEKMQ (reference sequence). Trimming left V 5 bases short and J 6 bases short, with 14 bases between. Filled out from reference TRBV13 and TRBJ2-7, the complete variable domain reads AAGVIQSPRHLIKEKRETATLKCYPIPRHDTVYWYQQGPGQDPQFLISFYEKMQSDKGSIPDRFSAQQFSDYHSELNMSSLELGDSALYFCASSLRTILEQYFGPGTRLTVT.

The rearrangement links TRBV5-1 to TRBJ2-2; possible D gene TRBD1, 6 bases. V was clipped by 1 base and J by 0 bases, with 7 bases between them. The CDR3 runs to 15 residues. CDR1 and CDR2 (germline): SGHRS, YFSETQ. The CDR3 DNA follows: TGCGCCAGCAGCTTGCCAGGGGCGAACACCGGGGAGCTGTTTTTT. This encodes CASSLPGANTGELFF.

Here the CDR3 DNA reads TGTGCCAGCAGCAAAGGGGGACAGGGGGACTATGGAAACACCATATATTTT. Its translation: CASSKGGQGDYGNTIYF. The chain combines TRBV21-1 with TRBJ1-3; TRBD1 reflects the table's D call only, with no check against the DNA. TRBV21-1 is a listed pseudogene. The CDR3 runs 17 residues.

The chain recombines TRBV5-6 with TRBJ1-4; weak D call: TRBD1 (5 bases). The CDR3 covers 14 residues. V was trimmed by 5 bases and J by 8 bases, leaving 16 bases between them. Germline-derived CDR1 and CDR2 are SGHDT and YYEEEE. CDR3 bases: TGTGCCAGCAGTCCCGGGACGGGGAGGGAAAAACTGTTTTTT. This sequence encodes CASSPGTGREKLFF.